These 7 T cell receptor beta chains came from one sample sequenced in a study of regulatory T cells in long-lasting Graves disease. Time point indicated: newly diagnosed GD, antithyroid drugs for less than 3 months. With RNA extracted from PBMCs as input, the TCR library was made. Libraries of TCR beta came from iRepertoire HTBI primers plus Arm-PCR of CDR3 regions. TCRdb re-called the multiplex PCR reads through MiXCR, storing one row per CDR3 protein. The sample records a few hundred thousand distinct CDR3 sequences, 15% being singletons. These same records also appear under a second study, on T cells in Graves' hyperthyroidism and ophthalmopathy.

The sequenced sample was peripheral blood mononuclear cells (PBMCs), obtained at new diagnosis, from a patient treated with antithyroid drugs. Receptors were obtained from a woman aged 40 to 50 with Graves disease.

This clonotype was observed a few times. This chain joins TRBV18 and TRBJ2-1; TRBD2 aligns across 9 bases. With V trimmed by 3 bases and J by 8 bases, 5 bases remained unmatched. Germline V gives CDR1 KGHSH, CDR2 LQKENI. This CDR3 is 14 amino acids long. The CDR3 nucleotides are TGTGCCAGCTCACCGGGGACTAGCCTTTATGAGCAGTTCTTC. Protein sequence: CASSPGTSLYEQFF.

This clonotype was counted between two and nine times. The rearrangement joins TRBV7-8 to TRBJ2-2; TRBD1 or TRBD2 may be the D gene (7 bases each). Between the trimmed V and J ends, which lost 1 base and 5 bases, there was a span of 11 bases. CDR3 length: 15 amino acids. CDR1 and CDR2 from the germline V gene are SGHVS and FQNEAQ. The CDR3: CASSLVQGGTGELFF. CDR3 nucleotide sequence: TGTGCCAGCAGCTTAGTGCAGGGGGGGACCGGGGAGCTGTTTTTT.

This clonotype was seen at least ten times. The rearrangement links TRBV5-1 to TRBJ2-7, with 7 positions matching TRBD1. The CDR3 sequence is 14 residues long. The germline V gene has CDR1 SGHRS and CDR2 YFSETQ. J lost 2 bases, V lost 2 bases, and 4 bases had no gene match. The CDR3 reads CASSLGTVPYEQYF. In nucleotides, the CDR3 is TGCGCCAGCAGCTTAGGGACAGTTCCCTACGAGCAGTACTTC.

The table lists this clonotype with a few counts. Germline and junction disagree at one end, which may indicate a read error. The V gene is TRBV29-1, the J gene TRBJ1-2; D may be TRBD1 (6 bases). CDR3 length: 16 residues. Germline V gene lookup returns CDR1 SQVTM and CDR2 ANQGSEA. CDR3 sequence reads: CSVDDRLPVASPGYAF. CDR3 nucleotides: TGCAGCGTTGATGACAGGCTACCCGTTGCTTCTCCTGGCTACGCCTTC.

Note on this clonotype: With a much larger clone just one base away, this may be a read error. The V and J genes are TRBV7-2 and TRBJ1-4; 7 bases line up with TRBD1. Trimming took 3 bases from V and 7 from J; bases not matched to a gene: 8. The CDR3 consists of 15 residues. Germline CDR1 and CDR2: SGHTA and FQGNSA. The CDR3 loop reads CASSFGQAAGEKLFF. The CDR3 DNA sequence: TGTGCCAGCAGCTTCGGACAGGCGGCAGGTGAAAAACTGTTTTTT.

The table lists this clonotype with many counts. The genes are TRBV27 and TRBJ2-1; D not resolved. Germline CDR1 and CDR2: MNHEY and SMNVEV (reference sequence). Trimming stripped 1 base from V and 7 bases from J, with 5 bases between. CDR3 length equals 12 residues. This CDR3 reads CASSLYPNEQFF. CDR3 DNA sequence: TGTGCCAGCAGTTTATACCCTAATGAGCAGTTCTTC.

In its sample, this clonotype was seen a few times. This chain joins TRBV12-3 or TRBV12-4 and TRBJ2-1, with unresolved D. This CDR3 spans 13 amino acids. The ends were cut back, 6 bases at V and 6 bases at J, with 12 bases in the middle. The CDR3, as DNA: TGTGCCAGCAGCCCAGGCGCCGCCAATGAGCAGTTCTTC. Translation gives CASSPGAANEQFF.